One sample yielded the 24 T cell receptor beta chains listed below, sequenced in a study of T cells after yellow fever vaccination. TCRdb used MiXCR to reprocess the 5' RACE reads, holding one entry per CDR3 protein. This sample has roughly 340,000 distinct CDR3 sequences, with under 5% found just once. The sample was PBMCs, taken 5 days after the yellow fever booster vaccination. These receptor sequences come from a man aged 18 to 30 who received the YFV17D yellow fever vaccine.

This clonotype has just a few counts. The genes are TRBV5-4 and TRBJ1-6; unclear D gene. Deletions cut 5 bases from V and 0 bases from J, with 12 bases between. CDR3 size: 16 residues. The germline gives CDR1 SGHNT, CDR2 YYREEE (reference sequence). This CDR3 reads CASREERSSYNSPLHF. CDR3 in DNA: TGTGCCAGCAGAGAGGAGAGAAGCTCCTATAATTCACCCCTCCACTTT.

In this sample, this clonotype turned up many times. This chain joins TRBV27 and TRBJ1-2; D call uncertain. CDR1 and CDR2 from the germline V gene are MNHEY and SMNVEV (reference sequence). The CDR3 is 13 amino acids. V dropped 4 bases and J dropped 5 bases, with 11 bases sitting between them. CDR3 DNA sequence: TGTGCCAGCAGTTCGGACGGAAGATATGGCTACACCTTC. Encoded protein: CASSSDGRYGYTF.

The chain links TRBV18 to TRBJ1-5; D not resolved. This CDR3 spans 15 amino acids. Per the germline V gene, CDR1 is KGHSH and CDR2 is LQKENI. The V end lost 2 bases, the J end lost 0 bases, and 8 bases lay between the germline ends. The CDR3: CASSPEMYSNQPQHF. The CDR3 DNA is TGTGCCAGCTCACCAGAGATGTATAGCAATCAGCCCCAGCATTTT.

This clonotype was picked up many times. The V call is TRBV10-3, the J call TRBJ2-3; D is perhaps TRBD1 or TRBD2 (6 bases each). The germline gives CDR1 ENHRY, CDR2 SYGVKD. V was trimmed by 8 bases and J by 2 bases, leaving 11 bases between them. CDR3 length: 13 amino acids. CDR3 sequence (DNA): TGTGCCATCCTGGGGGGCCCCACAGATACGCAGTATTTT. Translation: CAILGGPTDTQYF.

This clonotype was observed at least ten times. The chain combines TRBV15 with TRBJ1-1; D uncertain. The CDR3 is 13 residues long. CDR1 is LNHNV and CDR2 is YYDKDF in the germline V gene (reference sequence). V lost 5 bases, J lost 2 bases, and 9 bases lay in between. The CDR3 loop reads CATSLGPNTEAFF. In DNA form, the CDR3 reads TGTGCCACCAGCCTTGGGCCTAACACTGAAGCTTTCTTT.

The sample holds many counts of this clonotype. The J gene is TRBJ1-5, the V gene TRBV30, with TRBD1 as a possible D gene (6 bases). Germline CDR1 and CDR2: GTSNPN and SVGIG (reference sequence). V was clipped by 1 base and J by 5 bases, with 9 bases between them. The CDR3 runs 13 residues. Here the CDR3 reads CAWSAQGDQPQHF. The CDR3 DNA is TGTGCCTGGAGTGCACAGGGCGATCAGCCCCAGCATTTT. Full variable domain (missing parts from reference TRBV30 and TRBJ1-5): SQTIHQWPATLVQPVGSPLSLECTVEGTSNPNLYWYRQAAGRGLQLLFYSVGIGQISSEVPQNLSASRPQDRQFILSSKKLLLSDSGFYLCAWSAQGDQPQHFGDGTRLSIL.

This chain connects TRBV10-1 to TRBJ2-2; D unresolved. The V end lost 5 bases, the J end lost 5 bases, and 12 bases lay between the germline ends. The CDR3 is 14 residues long. Germline CDR1 WNHNN, CDR2 SYGVQD (reference sequence). CDR3 in amino acids: CASSPLGWTGELFF. The CDR3, as DNA: TGCGCCAGCAGTCCCCTTGGATGGACCGGGGAGCTGTTTTTT.

The chain joins TRBV10-3 to TRBJ2-7, with TRBD2 matching 9 bases. The V and J ends lost 3 bases and 9 bases, in that order; junction bases with no gene match: 12. The CDR3 spans 15 residues. Germline V gives CDR1 ENHRY, CDR2 SYGVKD. CDR3 protein: CAISEQTSGAGVQYF. CDR3 DNA sequence: TGTGCCATCAGTGAACAGACTAGCGGAGCTGGGGTGCAGTACTTC.

Comment on this clonotype: It may be a read error: a sequence one base away is much more abundant. The chain uses TRBV5-1 and TRBJ1-1; D may be TRBD1 (6 bases). This CDR3 is built from 14 residues. Germline V lookup: CDR1 SGHRS, CDR2 YFSETQ. With 5 bases removed from V and 6 bases from J, the gap between germline ends came to 17 bases. The CDR3 DNA follows: TGCGCCAGCAGGCCCGGGAGGGGGAGATCTGAAGCTTTCTTT. It specifies CASRPGRGRSEAFF. Combining the CDR3 with reference TRBV5-1 and TRBJ1-1 gives the whole variable domain KAGVTQTPRYLIKTRGQQVTLSCSPISGHRSVSWYQQTPGQGLQFLFEYFSETQRNKGNFPGRFSGRQFSNSRSEMNVSTLELGDSALYLCASRPGRGRSEAFFGQGTRLTVV.

The rearrangement joins TRBV11-2 to TRBJ1-2; a possible D gene is TRBD1 (5 bases). CDR1 is SGHAT, CDR2 FQNNGV, per germline. V lost 9 bases, J lost 4 bases, and 12 bases lay in between. This CDR3 is built from 12 residues. CDR3 coding DNA: TGTGCCAGTGGCTTTCAGGGCTATGGCTACACCTTC. Its protein product is CASGFQGYGYTF.

This rearrangement joins TRBV5-1 to TRBJ2-3; TRBD2 matches at 8 bases. The CDR3 runs to 13 residues. Germline V gene lookup returns CDR1 SGHRS and CDR2 YFSETQ. The V and J ends lost 7 bases and 6 bases, in that order; junction bases with no gene match: 7. Here the CDR3 DNA reads TGCGCCAGCGACGCCGGGGGGGTCGATACGCAGTATTTT. It codes for CASDAGGVDTQYF.

This clonotype was found many times. This sequence joins TRBV29-1 and TRBJ2-5; 9 bases line up with TRBD2. Germline V gene lookup returns CDR1 SQVTM and CDR2 ANQGSEA. The CDR3 contains 14 residues. V was clipped by 4 bases and J by 0 bases; unmatched bases: 3. CDR3 in DNA: TGCAGCGTTGGCCTAGCGGGGAACCAAGAGACCCAGTACTTC. This encodes CSVGLAGNQETQYF.

There are many counts of this clonotype. This chain connects TRBV20-1 to TRBJ1-1, with a possible D match to TRBD1 (5 bases). V was shortened by 4 bases and J by 6 bases, with 12 bases between the two germline ends. This CDR3 is built from 12 residues. Germline V lookup: CDR1 DFQATT, CDR2 SNEGSKA (reference sequence). CDR3 bases: TGCAGTGCTAACGGGCTGGGGGCTGAAGCTTTCTTT. Protein product: CSANGLGAEAFF.

The DNA of the CDR3 is TGCGCCAGCAGCTTGGCCTCAACGGGACAGGGTTACAATGAGCAGTTCTTC. This translates into CASSLASTGQGYNEQFF. The gene calls are TRBV5-1 and TRBJ2-1, with 9 bases lining up with TRBD1. This CDR3 is 17 amino acids long. Per germline, CDR1 SGHRS and CDR2 YFSETQ. J was trimmed by 4 bases and V by 0 bases; bases with no gene match: 8. The full variable domain, completed using reference TRBV5-1 and TRBJ2-1, is KAGVTQTPRYLIKTRGQQVTLSCSPISGHRSVSWYQQTPGQGLQFLFEYFSETQRNKGNFPGRFSGRQFSNSRSEMNVSTLELGDSALYLCASSLASTGQGYNEQFFGPGTRLTVL.

The V call is TRBV7-9, the J call TRBJ1-2, with 7 bases fitting TRBD1. Germline CDR1 reads SEHNR; CDR2 reads FQNEAQ (reference sequence). CDR3 length: 14 residues. V was pared by 5 bases and J by 8 bases, with 11 bases of the junction left unmatched. The CDR3 sequence: CASSLYGTVGGYTF. The CDR3 coding sequence is TGTGCCAGCAGCCTATACGGGACAGTCGGCGGCTACACCTTC.

The V gene is TRBV29-1, the J gene TRBJ2-3, with D unresolved. Deletions cut 6 bases from V and 0 bases from J, with 10 bases between. In germline, CDR1 is SQVTM, CDR2 ANQGSEA. The CDR3 runs 13 residues. In nucleotides, the CDR3 is TGCAGCGTCCCCTTGACTAGCACAGATACGCAGTATTTT. Residues: CSVPLTSTDTQYF.

A few counts support this clonotype. CDR3 loop: CASSPPGLAGEHYEQYV. The CDR3, as DNA: TGTGCCAGCAGTCCTCCGGGACTAGCGGGGGAACATTACGAGCAGTACGTC. The J gene is TRBJ2-7, the V gene TRBV6-2 or TRBV6-3; 14 positions match TRBD2. Germline assignment: CDR1 MNHEY and CDR2 SVGEGT. The CDR3 totals 17 residues. V trimming: 5 bases; J trimming: 4 bases; junction bases outside the gene matches: 10.

This chain uses TRBV4-3 with TRBJ2-7; possibly TRBD1 for D (6 bases). The CDR3 loop spans 17 amino acids. With 4 bases removed from V and 4 bases from J, the gap between germline ends came to 23 bases. CDR1 is LGHNA, CDR2 YSLEER, per germline. CDR3 residues: CASSLGPSGQRPYEQYV. DNA for the CDR3: TGCGCCAGCAGCCTCGGGCCCTCGGGACAACGACCATACGAGCAGTACGTC.

The sample holds many counts of this clonotype. The gene calls are TRBV15 and TRBJ2-7; TRBD2 agrees at 7 bases. The trim removed 5 bases at V and 4 bases at J, leaving 5 bases unmatched. The germline V gene has CDR1 LNHNV and CDR2 YYDKDF (reference sequence). The CDR3 consists of 13 residues. CDR3 in amino acids: CATSLHGRYEQYV. The CDR3 DNA is TGTGCCACCAGCCTTCACGGGAGGTACGAGCAGTACGTC.

In its sample, this clonotype was seen many times. The rearrangement links TRBV7-8 to TRBJ2-5; D uncertain. Trimming left V 4 bases short and J 5 bases short, with 11 bases between. From germline, CDR1 is SGHVS and CDR2 FQNEAQ. This CDR3 contains 13 residues. The CDR3 reads CASSSRVFETQYF. Here the CDR3 DNA reads TGTGCCAGCAGCTCCCGTGTATTTGAGACCCAGTACTTC. Combining the CDR3 with reference TRBV7-8 and TRBJ2-5 gives the whole variable domain GAGVSQSPRYKVAKRGQDVALRCDPISGHVSLFWYQQALGQGPEFLTYFQNEAQLDKSGLPSDRFFAERPEGSVSTLKIQRTQQEDSAVYLCASSSRVFETQYFGPGTRLLVL.

The J gene is TRBJ2-1, the V gene TRBV11-3, with a possible D match to TRBD2 (6 bases). The length of the CDR3 is 14 residues. The V end lost 5 bases, the J end lost 2 bases, and 10 bases lay between the germline ends. Germline V lookup: CDR1 SGHNT, CDR2 YENEEA. The CDR3 is CASSPGEAYNEQFF. The CDR3 DNA reads as TGTGCCAGCAGCCCCGGGGAGGCCTACAATGAGCAGTTCTTC.

This clonotype was seen a handful of times. V usage is TRBV6-2 or TRBV6-3 and J usage is TRBJ1-6; 7 bases match TRBD1. From germline, CDR1 is MNHEY and CDR2 SVGEGT. The CDR3 runs to 13 residues. The V gene end was trimmed by 10 bases and the J gene end by 7 bases; junction bases not matched to a gene: 7. CDR3 sequence: CATGRQGNSPLHF. Written as DNA, the CDR3 is TGTGCCACCGGCCGACAGGGAAATTCACCCCTCCACTTT.

This clonotype has a handful of counts. The chain links TRBV7-2 to TRBJ1-4, with 8 positions matching TRBD1. Germline CDR1 is SGHTA and CDR2 is FQGNSA. V dropped 2 bases and J dropped 7; count of bases not matched to a gene: 6. The length of the CDR3 is 15 residues. The CDR3 coding sequence is TGTGCCAGCAGCTTATGGGGACAGGCTTCTGAAAAACTGTTTTTT. Translated, it gives CASSLWGQASEKLFF.

This clonotype was detected a few times. The chain joins TRBV4-3 to TRBJ2-4, with TRBD1 as a possible D gene (6 bases). The CDR3 contains 15 residues. The V end was cut by 1 base, the J end by 3 bases, with 10 bases between. From germline, CDR1 is LGHNA and CDR2 YSLEER. This CDR3 reads CASSQGVGGKNIQYF. The DNA of the CDR3 is TGCGCCAGCAGCCAAGGGGTAGGGGGCAAAAACATTCAGTACTTC.